Below are 3 T cell receptor beta chains sequenced from a single sample in a study of T cell changes during pregnancy in multiple sclerosis. Assay: immunoSEQ multiplex PCR; the TCRdb copy retains only in-frame clones and omits some. In the table there are approximately 30,000 clones, about 87% of which are singletons. The specimen was CD8+ T cells from peripheral blood mononuclear cells, collected in the first trimester of pregnancy. The receptors come from a female donor with multiple sclerosis, enrolled in a pregnancy study.

V and J are TRBV27 and TRBJ1-4, with D possibly matching TRBD1 (5 bases). The V end lost 6 bases, the J end lost 7 bases, and 9 bases lay between the germline ends. This CDR3 is 12 amino acids long. Germline V CDR1 and CDR2: MNHEY, SMNVEV (reference sequence). The CDR3 DNA is TGTGCCAGCAGGGGGGGAGGTGAAAAACTGTTTTTT. It yields the protein CASRGGGEKLFF.

Only one count was recorded for this clone. This chain joins TRBV10-3 and TRBJ1-2; tentatively, D is TRBD1 (5 bases). The CDR3 is 10 amino acids. Deletions cut 10 bases from V and 8 bases from J, with 11 bases between. Looked up from germline, CDR1 is ENHRY and CDR2 is SYGVKD. CDR3 coding DNA: TGTGCCACAAGGGGATTCGGCTACACCTTC. Translation gives CATRGFGYTF.

This rearrangement joins TRBV7-9 to TRBJ1-4; no clear D gene. V was shortened by 2 bases and J by 6 bases, with 7 bases between the two germline ends. The CDR3 extends over 13 amino acids. Germline values: CDR1 SEHNR, CDR2 FQNEAQ (reference sequence). The CDR3 sequence is CASSLRHDEKLFF. For the CDR3, the DNA is TGTGCCAGCAGCTTAAGACACGATGAAAAACTGTTTTTT. The variable domain in full, completed from reference TRBV7-9 and TRBJ1-4, reads DTGVSQNPRHKITKRGQNVTFRCDPISEHNRLYWYRQTLGQGPEFLTYFQNEAQLEKSRLLSDRFSAERPKGSFSTLEIQRTEQGDSAMYLCASSLRHDEKLFFGSGTQLSVL.